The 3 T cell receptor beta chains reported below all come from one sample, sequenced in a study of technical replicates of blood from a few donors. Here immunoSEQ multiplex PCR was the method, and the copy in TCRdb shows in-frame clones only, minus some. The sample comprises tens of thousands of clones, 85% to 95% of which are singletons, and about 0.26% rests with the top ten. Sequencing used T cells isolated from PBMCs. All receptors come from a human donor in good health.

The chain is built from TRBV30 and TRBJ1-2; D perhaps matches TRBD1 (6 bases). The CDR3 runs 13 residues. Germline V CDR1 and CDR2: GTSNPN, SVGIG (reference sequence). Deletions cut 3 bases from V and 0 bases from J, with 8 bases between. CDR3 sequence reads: CAWRQGSNYGYTF. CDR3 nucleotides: TGTGCCTGGAGACAGGGCTCTAACTATGGCTACACCTTC.

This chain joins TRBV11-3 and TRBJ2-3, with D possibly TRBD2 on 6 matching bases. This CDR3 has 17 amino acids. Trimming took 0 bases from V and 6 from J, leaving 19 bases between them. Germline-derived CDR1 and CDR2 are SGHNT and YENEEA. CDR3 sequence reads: CASSLEFRGTRMDTQYF. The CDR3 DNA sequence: TGTGCCAGCAGCTTAGAGTTTCGGGGGACGAGAATGGATACGCAGTATTTT.

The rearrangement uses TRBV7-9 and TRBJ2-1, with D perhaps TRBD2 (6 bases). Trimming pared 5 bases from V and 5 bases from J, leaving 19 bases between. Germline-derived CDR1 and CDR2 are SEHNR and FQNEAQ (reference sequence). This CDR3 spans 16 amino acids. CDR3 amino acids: CASSERGGDYDNEQFF. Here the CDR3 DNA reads TGTGCCAGCAGCGAAAGGGGCGGGGATTATGACAATGAGCAGTTCTTC.